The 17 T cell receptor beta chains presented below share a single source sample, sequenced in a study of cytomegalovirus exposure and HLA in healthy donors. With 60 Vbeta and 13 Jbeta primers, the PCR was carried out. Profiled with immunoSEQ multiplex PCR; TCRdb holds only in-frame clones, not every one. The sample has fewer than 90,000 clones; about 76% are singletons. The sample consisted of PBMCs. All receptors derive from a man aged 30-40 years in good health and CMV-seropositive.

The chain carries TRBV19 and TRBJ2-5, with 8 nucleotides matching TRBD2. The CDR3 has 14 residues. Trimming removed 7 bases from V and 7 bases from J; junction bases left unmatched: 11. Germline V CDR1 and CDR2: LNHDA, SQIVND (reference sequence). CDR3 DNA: TGTGCCAGTACGGAGCGGGAGAAACCCAGGACCCAGTACTTC. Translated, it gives CASTEREKPRTQYF.

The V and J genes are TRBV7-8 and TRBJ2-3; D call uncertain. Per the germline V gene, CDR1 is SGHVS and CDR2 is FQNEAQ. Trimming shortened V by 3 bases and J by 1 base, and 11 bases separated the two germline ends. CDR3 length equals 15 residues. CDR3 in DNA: TGTGCCAGCAGCTTCCCGAGCGTAGGCACAGATACGCAGTATTTT. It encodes CASSFPSVGTDTQYF.

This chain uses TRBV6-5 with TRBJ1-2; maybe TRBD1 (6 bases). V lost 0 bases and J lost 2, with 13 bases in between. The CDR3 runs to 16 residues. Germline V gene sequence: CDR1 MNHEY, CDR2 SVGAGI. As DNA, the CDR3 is TGTGCCAGCAGTTACTCCCGTTCGAGGGGGAACTATGGCTACACCTTC. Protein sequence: CASSYSRSRGNYGYTF.

The CDR3 loop is CASSIQGYGYTF. The CDR3 DNA follows: TGTGCCAGCAGCATACAGGGATATGGCTACACCTTC. The V call is TRBV2, the J call TRBJ1-2, with a possible D match to TRBD1 (6 bases). CDR3 size: 12 residues. CDR1 and CDR2 (germline): SNHLY, FYNNEI. V was cut by 6 bases and J by 5 bases, with 10 bases left in between.

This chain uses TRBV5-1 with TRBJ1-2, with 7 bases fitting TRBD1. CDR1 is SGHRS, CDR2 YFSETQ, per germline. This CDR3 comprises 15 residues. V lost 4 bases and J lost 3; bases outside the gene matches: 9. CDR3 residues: CASSPGTADYYGYTF. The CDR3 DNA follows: TGCGCCAGCAGCCCCGGGACAGCTGATTACTATGGCTACACCTTC.

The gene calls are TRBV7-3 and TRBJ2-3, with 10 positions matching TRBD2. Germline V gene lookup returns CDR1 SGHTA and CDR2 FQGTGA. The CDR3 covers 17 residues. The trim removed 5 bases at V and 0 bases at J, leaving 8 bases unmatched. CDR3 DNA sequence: TGTGCCAGCAGCCCTAGCGGGGGACCAACTAGCACAGATACGCAGTATTTT. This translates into CASSPSGGPTSTDTQYF.

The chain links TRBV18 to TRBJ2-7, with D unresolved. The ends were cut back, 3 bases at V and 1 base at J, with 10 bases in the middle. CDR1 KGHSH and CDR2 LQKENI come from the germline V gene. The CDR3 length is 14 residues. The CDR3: CASSPSGSSYEQYF. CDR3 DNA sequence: TGTGCCAGCTCACCTTCGGGTTCTTCCTACGAGCAGTACTTC.

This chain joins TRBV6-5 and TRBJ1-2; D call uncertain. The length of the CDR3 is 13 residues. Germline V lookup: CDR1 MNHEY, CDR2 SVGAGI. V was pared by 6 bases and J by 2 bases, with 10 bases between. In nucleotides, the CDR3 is TGTGCCAGCAGGGTCGACAAGAACTATGGCTACACCTTC. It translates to CASRVDKNYGYTF.

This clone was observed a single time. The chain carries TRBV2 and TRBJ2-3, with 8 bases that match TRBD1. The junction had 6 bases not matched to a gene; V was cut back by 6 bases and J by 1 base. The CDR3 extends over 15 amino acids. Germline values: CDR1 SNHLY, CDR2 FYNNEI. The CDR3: CASSLKQGGTDTQYF. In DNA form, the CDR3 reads TGTGCCAGCAGCCTGAAACAGGGGGGCACAGATACGCAGTATTTT.

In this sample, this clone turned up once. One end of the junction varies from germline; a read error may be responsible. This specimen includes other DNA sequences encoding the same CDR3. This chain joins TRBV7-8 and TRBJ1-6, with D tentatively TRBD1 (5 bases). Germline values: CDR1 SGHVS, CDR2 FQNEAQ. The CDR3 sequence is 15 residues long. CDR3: CASSLSRAPNSPLHF. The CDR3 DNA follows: TGTGCCAGCAGCTTAAGCAGGGCCCCTAATTCTCCCCTCCACTTT.

The CDR3 sequence is CASSLGGGYEQYF. The CDR3 bases are TGTGCCAGCAGCCTCGGGGGGGGGTACGAGCAGTACTTC. This rearrangement joins TRBV14 to TRBJ2-7; 8 bases fit TRBD2. V lost 4 bases to trimming and J lost 4 bases; unmatched junction nucleotides: 3. CDR1 and CDR2 from the germline V gene are SGHDN and FVKESK. There are 13 residues in the CDR3.

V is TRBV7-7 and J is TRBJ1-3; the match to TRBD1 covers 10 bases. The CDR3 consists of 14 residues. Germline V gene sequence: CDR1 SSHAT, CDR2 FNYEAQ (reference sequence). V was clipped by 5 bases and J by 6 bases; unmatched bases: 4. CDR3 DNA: TGTGCCAGCAGCCCCGGGACAGGGGTAAACACCATATATTTT. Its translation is CASSPGTGVNTIYF.

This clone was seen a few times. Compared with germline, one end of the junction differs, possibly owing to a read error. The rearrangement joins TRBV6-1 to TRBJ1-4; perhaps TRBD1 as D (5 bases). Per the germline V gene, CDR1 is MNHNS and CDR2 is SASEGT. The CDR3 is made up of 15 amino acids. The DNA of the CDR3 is TGTGCCAGCAGGGAAGTAGGGGTGTATAATGAAAAACTGTTTTTT. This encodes CASREVGVYNEKLFF.

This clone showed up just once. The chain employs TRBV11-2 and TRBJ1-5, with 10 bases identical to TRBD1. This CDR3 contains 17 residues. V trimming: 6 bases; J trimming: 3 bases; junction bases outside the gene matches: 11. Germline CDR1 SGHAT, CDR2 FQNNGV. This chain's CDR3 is CASSMGAGTGANQPQHF. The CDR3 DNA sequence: TGTGCCAGCAGTATGGGAGCCGGGACAGGGGCCAATCAGCCCCAGCATTTT.

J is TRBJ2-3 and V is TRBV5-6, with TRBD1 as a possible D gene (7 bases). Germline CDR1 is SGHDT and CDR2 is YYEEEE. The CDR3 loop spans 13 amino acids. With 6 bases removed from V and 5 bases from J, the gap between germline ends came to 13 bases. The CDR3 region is CASTRQGGDTQYF. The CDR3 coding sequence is TGTGCCAGCACCCGACAGGGAGGAGATACGCAGTATTTT. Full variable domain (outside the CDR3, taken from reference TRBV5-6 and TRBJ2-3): DAGVTQSPTHLIKTRGQQVTLRCSPKSGHDTVSWYQQALGQGPQFIFQYYEEEERQRGNFPDRFSGHQFPNYSSELNVNALLLGDSALYLCASTRQGGDTQYFGPGTRLTVL.

CDR3 DNA: TGTGCCTCCAGGGGGCGCGGTCCAGATACGCAGTATTTT. This translates into CASRGRGPDTQYF. The rearrangement joins TRBV30 to TRBJ2-3; TRBD1 aligns across 8 bases. Looked up from germline, CDR1 is GTSNPN and CDR2 is SVGIG (reference sequence). The CDR3 is 13 residues long. The trim removed 7 bases at V and 4 bases at J, leaving 7 bases unmatched.

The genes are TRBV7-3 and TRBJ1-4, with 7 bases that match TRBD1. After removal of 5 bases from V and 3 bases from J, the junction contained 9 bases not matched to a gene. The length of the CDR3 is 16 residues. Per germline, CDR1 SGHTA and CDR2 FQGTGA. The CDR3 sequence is CASSRHPGGSNEKLFF. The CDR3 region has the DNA TGTGCCAGCAGCCGCCATCCAGGGGGGTCTAATGAAAAACTGTTTTTT.